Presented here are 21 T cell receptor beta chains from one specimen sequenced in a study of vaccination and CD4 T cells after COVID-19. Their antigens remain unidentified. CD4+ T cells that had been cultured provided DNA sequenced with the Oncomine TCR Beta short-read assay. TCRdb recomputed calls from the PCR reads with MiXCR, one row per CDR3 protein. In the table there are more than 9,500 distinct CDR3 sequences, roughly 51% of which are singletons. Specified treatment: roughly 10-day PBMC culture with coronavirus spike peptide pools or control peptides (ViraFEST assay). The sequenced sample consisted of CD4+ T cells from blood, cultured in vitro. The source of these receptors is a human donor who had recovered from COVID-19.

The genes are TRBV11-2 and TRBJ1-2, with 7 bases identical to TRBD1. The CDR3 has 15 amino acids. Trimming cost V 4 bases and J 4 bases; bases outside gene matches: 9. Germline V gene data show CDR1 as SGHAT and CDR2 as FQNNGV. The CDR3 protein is CASSSPRDSVYGYTF. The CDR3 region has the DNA TGTGCCAGCAGCTCCCCCCGGGACAGCGTCTATGGCTACACCTTC.

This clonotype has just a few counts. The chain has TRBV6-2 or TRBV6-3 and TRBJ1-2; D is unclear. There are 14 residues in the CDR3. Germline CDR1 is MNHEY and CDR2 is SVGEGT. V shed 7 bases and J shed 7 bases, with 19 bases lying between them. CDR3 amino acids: CASIRGSSYRGYTF. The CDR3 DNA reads TGTGCCAGCATACGAGGGTCGTCGTATCGTGGCTACACCTTC.

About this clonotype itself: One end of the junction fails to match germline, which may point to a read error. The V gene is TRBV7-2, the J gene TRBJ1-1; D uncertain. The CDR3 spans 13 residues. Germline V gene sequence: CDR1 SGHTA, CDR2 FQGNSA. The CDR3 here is CASSYVPETDAFF. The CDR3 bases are TGTGCCAGCAGCTACGTCCCAGAGACTGACGCTTTCTTT.

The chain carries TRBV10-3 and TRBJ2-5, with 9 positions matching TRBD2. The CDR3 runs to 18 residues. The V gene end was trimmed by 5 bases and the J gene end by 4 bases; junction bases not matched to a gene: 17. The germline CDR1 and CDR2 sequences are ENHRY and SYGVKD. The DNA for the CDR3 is TGTGCCATCAGTATGACTAGCGGAAAGAACCCAGGCGGAGAGACCCAGTACTTC. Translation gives CAISMTSGKNPGGETQYF.

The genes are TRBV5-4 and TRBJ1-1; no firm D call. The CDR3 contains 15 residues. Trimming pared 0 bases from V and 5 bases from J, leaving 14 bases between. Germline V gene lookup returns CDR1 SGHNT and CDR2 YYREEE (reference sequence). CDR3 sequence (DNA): TGTGCCAGCAGCTTGGGAGGCAAGGGTTCAACTGAAGCTTTCTTT. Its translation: CASSLGGKGSTEAFF.

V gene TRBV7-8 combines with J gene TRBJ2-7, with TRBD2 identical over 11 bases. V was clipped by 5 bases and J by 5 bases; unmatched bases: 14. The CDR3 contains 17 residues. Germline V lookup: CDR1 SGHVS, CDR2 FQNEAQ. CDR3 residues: CASSPPLRLAGRNEQYF. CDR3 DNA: TGTGCCAGCAGCCCCCCCCTGAGACTAGCGGGAAGAAACGAGCAGTACTTC.

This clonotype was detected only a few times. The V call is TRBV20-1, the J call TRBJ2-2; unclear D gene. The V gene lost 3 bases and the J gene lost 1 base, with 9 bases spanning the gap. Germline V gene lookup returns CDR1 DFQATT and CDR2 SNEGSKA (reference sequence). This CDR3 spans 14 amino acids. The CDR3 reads CSASGSLNTGELFF. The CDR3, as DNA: TGCAGTGCTAGCGGCAGCCTGAACACCGGGGAGCTGTTTTTT.

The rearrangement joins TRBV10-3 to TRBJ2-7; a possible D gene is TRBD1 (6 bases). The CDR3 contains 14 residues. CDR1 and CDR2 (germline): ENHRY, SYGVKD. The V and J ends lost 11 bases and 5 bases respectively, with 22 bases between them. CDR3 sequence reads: CAGTTGSAGDEQYF. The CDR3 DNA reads TGTGCCGGAACAACAGGTTCGGCAGGGGACGAGCAGTACTTC.

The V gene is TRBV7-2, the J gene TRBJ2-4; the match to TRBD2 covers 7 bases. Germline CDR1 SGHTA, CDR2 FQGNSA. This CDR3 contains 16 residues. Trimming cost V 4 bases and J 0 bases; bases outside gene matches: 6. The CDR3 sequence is CASSSGTTIAKNIQYF. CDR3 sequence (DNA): TGTGCCAGCAGCTCCGGGACTACGATAGCCAAAAACATTCAGTACTTC. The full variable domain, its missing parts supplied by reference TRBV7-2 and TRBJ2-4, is GAGVSQSPSNKVTEKGKDVELRCDPISGHTALYWYRQSLGQGLEFLIYFQGNSAPDKSGLPSDRFSAERTGGSVSTLTIQRTQQEDSAVYLCASSSGTTIAKNIQYFGAGTRLSVL.

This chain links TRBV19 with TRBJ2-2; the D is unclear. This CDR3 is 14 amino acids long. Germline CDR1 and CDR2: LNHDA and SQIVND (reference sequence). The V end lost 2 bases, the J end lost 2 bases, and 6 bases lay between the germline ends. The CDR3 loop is CASSISQNTGELFF. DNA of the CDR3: TGTGCCAGTAGTATAAGTCAAAACACCGGGGAGCTGTTTTTT. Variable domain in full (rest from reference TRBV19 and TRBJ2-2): DGGITQSPKYLFRKEGQNVTLSCEQNLNHDAMYWYRQDPGQGLRLIYYSQIVNDFQKGDIAEGYSVSREKKESFPLTVTSAQKNPTAFYLCASSISQNTGELFFGEGSRLTVL.

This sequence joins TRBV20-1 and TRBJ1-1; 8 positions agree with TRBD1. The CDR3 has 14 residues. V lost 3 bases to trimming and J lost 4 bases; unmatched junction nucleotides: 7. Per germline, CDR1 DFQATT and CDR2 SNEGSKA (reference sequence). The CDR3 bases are TGCAGTGCTAGTAAGACAGGGGCGGGCACTGAAGCTTTCTTT. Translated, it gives CSASKTGAGTEAFF.

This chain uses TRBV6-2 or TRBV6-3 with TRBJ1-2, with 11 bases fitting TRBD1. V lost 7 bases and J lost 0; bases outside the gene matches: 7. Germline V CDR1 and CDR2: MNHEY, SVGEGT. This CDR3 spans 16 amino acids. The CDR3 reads CASNRDRGISNYGYTF. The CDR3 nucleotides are TGTGCCAGCAACCGGGACAGGGGGATATCTAACTATGGCTACACCTTC.

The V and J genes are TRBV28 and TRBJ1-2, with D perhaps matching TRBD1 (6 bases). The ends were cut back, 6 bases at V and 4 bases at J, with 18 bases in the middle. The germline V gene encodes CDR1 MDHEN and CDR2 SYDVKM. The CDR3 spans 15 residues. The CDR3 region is CASSSGTPLGYGYTF. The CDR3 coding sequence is TGTGCCAGCAGCTCCGGGACACCCTTAGGCTATGGCTACACCTTC.

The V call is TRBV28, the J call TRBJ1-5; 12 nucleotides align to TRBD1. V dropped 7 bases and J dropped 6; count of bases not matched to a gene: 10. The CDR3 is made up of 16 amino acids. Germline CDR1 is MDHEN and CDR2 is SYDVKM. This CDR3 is CASTLWGTGGFQPQHF. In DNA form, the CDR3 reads TGTGCCAGCACCTTGTGGGGGACAGGGGGCTTTCAGCCCCAGCATTTT.

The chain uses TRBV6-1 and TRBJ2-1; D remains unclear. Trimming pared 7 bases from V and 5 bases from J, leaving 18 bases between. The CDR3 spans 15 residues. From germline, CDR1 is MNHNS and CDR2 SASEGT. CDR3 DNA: TGTGCCAGCACCGTCGATAGGAGACGAAACAATGAGCAGTTCTTC. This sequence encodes CASTVDRRRNNEQFF.

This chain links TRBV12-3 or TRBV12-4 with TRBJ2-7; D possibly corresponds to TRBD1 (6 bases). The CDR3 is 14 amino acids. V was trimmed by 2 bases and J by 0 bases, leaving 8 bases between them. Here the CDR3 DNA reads TGTGCCAGCAGTTTAAGGGGGACCTCCTACGAGCAGTACTTC. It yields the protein CASSLRGTSYEQYF.

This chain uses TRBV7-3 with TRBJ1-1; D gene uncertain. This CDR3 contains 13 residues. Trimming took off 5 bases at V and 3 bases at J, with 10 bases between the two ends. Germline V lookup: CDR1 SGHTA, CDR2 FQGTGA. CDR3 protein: CASSLGIDTEAFF. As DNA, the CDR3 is TGTGCCAGCAGCCTAGGTATAGACACTGAAGCTTTCTTT.

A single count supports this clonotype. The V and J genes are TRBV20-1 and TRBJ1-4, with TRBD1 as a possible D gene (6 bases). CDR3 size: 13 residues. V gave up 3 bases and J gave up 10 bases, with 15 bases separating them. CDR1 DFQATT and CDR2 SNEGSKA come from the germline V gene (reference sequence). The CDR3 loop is CSARATGVGKLFF. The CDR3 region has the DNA TGCAGTGCTAGGGCGACAGGCGTTGGAAAACTGTTTTTT.

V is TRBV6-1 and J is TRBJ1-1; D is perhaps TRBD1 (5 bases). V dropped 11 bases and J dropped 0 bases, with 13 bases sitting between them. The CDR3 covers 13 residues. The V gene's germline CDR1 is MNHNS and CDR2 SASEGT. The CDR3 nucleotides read TGTGCCGGTCAGGGACGTTTGAACACTGAAGCTTTCTTT. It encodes CAGQGRLNTEAFF.

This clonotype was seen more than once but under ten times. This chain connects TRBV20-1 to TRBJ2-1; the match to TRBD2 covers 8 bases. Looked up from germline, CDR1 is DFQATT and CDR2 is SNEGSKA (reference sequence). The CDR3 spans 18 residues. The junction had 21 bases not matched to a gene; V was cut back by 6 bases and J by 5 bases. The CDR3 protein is CSARNSIDSGLVHNEQFF. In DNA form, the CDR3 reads TGCAGTGCCCGGAACAGTATCGATTCGGGACTAGTTCACAATGAGCAGTTCTTC.

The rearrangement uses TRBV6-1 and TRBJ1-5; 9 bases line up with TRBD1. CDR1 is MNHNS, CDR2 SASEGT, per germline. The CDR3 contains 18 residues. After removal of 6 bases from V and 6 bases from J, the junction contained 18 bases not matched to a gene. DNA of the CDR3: TGTGCCAGCAGATTATTGGCGGGGACAGGGAAATCGGGTCAGCCCCAGCATTTT. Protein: CASRLLAGTGKSGQPQHF.